These 21 T cell receptor beta chains came from one sample sequenced in a study of siplizumab effects on memory and regulatory T cells. Clones were sequenced by immunoSEQ multiplex PCR, and TCRdb holds only the in-frame ones, with some missing. The data contain about 100,000 clones, 94% of them singletons. Sequencing was done on a sample of non-Treg CD4+ T cells sorted from blood. The source of these receptors is a human donor in good health.

The gene calls are TRBV28 and TRBJ1-3; tentatively, D is TRBD1 (5 bases). V was trimmed by 6 bases and J by 4 bases, leaving 16 bases between them. Germline V CDR1 and CDR2: MDHEN, SYDVKM. CDR3 length: 15 amino acids. The CDR3 region is CASRVGGMGGNTIYF. The DNA for the CDR3 is TGTGCCAGCAGAGTCGGGGGAATGGGCGGAAACACCATATATTTT.

This chain joins TRBV6-5 and TRBJ1-5, with D possibly TRBD1 on 6 matching bases. Germline V gives CDR1 MNHEY, CDR2 SVGAGI. The V and J ends lost 5 bases and 12 bases respectively, with 11 bases between them. This CDR3 spans 11 amino acids. This CDR3 is CASSEDRLQHF. The DNA for the CDR3 is TGTGCCAGCAGTGAAGACAGGCTCCAGCATTTT.

The chain recombines TRBV11-2 with TRBJ2-7, with 8 bases identical to TRBD2. CDR1 is SGHAT and CDR2 is FQNNGV in the germline V gene. The CDR3 loop spans 15 amino acids. V was pared by 5 bases and J by 1 base, with 7 bases of the junction left unmatched. The CDR3 nucleotides read TGTGCCAGCAGCACCTCTAGCGGGCCTTCCTACGAGCAGTACTTC. It encodes CASSTSSGPSYEQYF.

This chain uses TRBV7-8 with TRBJ2-3; 15 nucleotides match TRBD2. CDR1 is SGHVS, CDR2 FQNEAQ, per germline. This CDR3 is 17 amino acids long. J was trimmed by 3 bases and V by 4 bases; bases with no gene match: 5. As DNA, the CDR3 is TGTGCCAGCAGCTCCGGACTAGCGGGAGGGTGGACAGATACGCAGTATTTT. This codes for CASSSGLAGGWTDTQYF.

The chain is built from TRBV5-5 and TRBJ1-3; unclear D gene. The CDR3 contains 16 residues. V was clipped by 1 base and J by 0 bases, with 11 bases between them. Germline lookup yields CDR1 SGHKS and CDR2 YYEKEE (reference sequence). CDR3: CASSLSGSYSGNTIYF. DNA for the CDR3: TGTGCCAGCAGCTTGTCGGGCAGCTACTCTGGAAACACCATATATTTT. Together with reference TRBV5-5 and TRBJ1-3, the CDR3 gives the full variable domain: DAGVTQSPTHLIKTRGQQVTLRCSPISGHKSVSWYQQVLGQGPQFIFQYYEKEERGRGNFPDRFSARQFPNYSSELNVNALLLGDSALYLCASSLSGSYSGNTIYFGEGSWLTVV.

The table lists this clone with a count of one. This chain connects TRBV2 to TRBJ2-3; D is perhaps TRBD1 or TRBD2 (5 bases each). The ends were cut back, 6 bases at V and 8 bases at J, with 15 bases in the middle. The germline gives CDR1 SNHLY, CDR2 FYNNEI. This CDR3 has 13 amino acids. The CDR3 region has the DNA TGTGCCAGCAGCTTAGCTCCGAGGGGTACGCAGTATTTT. Translating gives CASSLAPRGTQYF.

This chain connects TRBV5-4 to TRBJ1-4; TRBD1 matches at 10 bases. The ends lost 4 bases at V and 3 bases at J; junction bases unmatched: 0. The CDR3 is made up of 14 amino acids. Germline CDR1 reads SGHNT; CDR2 reads YYREEE (reference sequence). CDR3 DNA sequence: TGTGCCAGCAGCGGACAGGGGGCTAATGAAAAACTGTTTTTT. Translation: CASSGQGANEKLFF.

This chain joins TRBV5-1 and TRBJ2-3; D gene ambiguous. CDR1 and CDR2 (germline): SGHRS, YFSETQ. The CDR3 consists of 12 residues. Trimming shortened V by 2 bases and J by 4 bases, and 5 bases separated the two germline ends. DNA for the CDR3: TGCGCCAGCAGCTTCTTGTCAGATACGCAGTATTTT. Translating gives CASSFLSDTQYF.

The chain combines TRBV7-8 with TRBJ2-7, with TRBD2 identical over 13 bases. After removal of 4 bases from V and 1 base from J, the junction contained 4 bases not matched to a gene. The CDR3 has 16 amino acids. Per germline, CDR1 SGHVS and CDR2 FQNEAQ. CDR3 sequence (DNA): TGTGCCAGCAGCTGGACTAGCGGGAGTAGATCCTACGAGCAGTACTTC. The encoded protein is CASSWTSGSRSYEQYF.

The rearrangement links TRBV9 to TRBJ2-7; no reliable D call. V lost 4 bases to trimming and J lost 1 base, with 12 bases between them. Germline V gene lookup returns CDR1 SGDLS and CDR2 YYNGEE. The CDR3 consists of 14 residues. The CDR3 is CASSPSQRSYEQYF. In DNA form, the CDR3 reads TGTGCCAGCAGCCCTTCCCAGAGGTCCTACGAGCAGTACTTC.

The chain couples TRBV19 to TRBJ2-7; the D is unclear. Germline lookup yields CDR1 LNHDA and CDR2 SQIVND (reference sequence). The CDR3 consists of 11 residues. The germline V and J ends were trimmed by 6 bases and 7 bases, with 10 bases remaining between them. The chain's CDR3 is CASSRAGEQYF. CDR3 DNA: TGTGCCAGTAGCCGGGCCGGGGAGCAGTACTTC.

The chain has TRBV7-2 and TRBJ2-5, with TRBD2 matching 7 bases. The J call may not be correct, given that the DNA end is closer to TRBJ2-7. The CDR3 covers 14 residues. Germline CDR1 reads SGHTA; CDR2 reads FQGNSA. CDR3 protein: CASSLEAGNHEQYF. The DNA for the CDR3 is TGTGCCAGCAGCTTAGAAGCGGGAAACCACGAGCAGTACTTC.

The chain couples TRBV7-9 to TRBJ2-1; perhaps D is TRBD1 or TRBD2 (5 bases each). V dropped 3 bases and J dropped 0 bases, with 9 bases sitting between them. The CDR3 spans 15 residues. From germline, CDR1 is SEHNR and CDR2 FQNEAQ (reference sequence). CDR3 amino acids: CASSFPGSSYNEQFF. The CDR3 DNA follows: TGTGCCAGCAGCTTCCCAGGGAGCTCCTACAATGAGCAGTTCTTC.

The DNA of the CDR3 is TGTGCCAGTAGTTCCGGGGGGACAGGGGGCGATGGCTACACCTTC. Amino acid sequence: CASSSGGTGGDGYTF. The J gene is TRBJ1-2, the V gene TRBV19; 12 bases agree with TRBD1. CDR1 is LNHDA, CDR2 SQIVND, per germline (reference sequence). The V gene end was trimmed by 5 bases and the J gene end by 6 bases; junction bases not matched to a gene: 7. The CDR3 length is 15 residues.

This chain joins TRBV2 and TRBJ2-7; 11 bases fit TRBD1. In germline, CDR1 is SNHLY, CDR2 FYNNEI. The CDR3 runs to 15 residues. V dropped 6 bases and J dropped 4; count of bases not matched to a gene: 8. For the CDR3, the DNA is TGTGCCAGCAGCCCACACGGGACAGGGGGGTACGAGCAGTACTTC. It yields the protein CASSPHGTGGYEQYF.

The J gene is TRBJ1-5, the V gene TRBV6-6; D gene ambiguous. This CDR3 is built from 15 residues. V was shortened by 2 bases and J by 0 bases, with 8 bases between the two germline ends. Germline loops: CDR1 MNHNY, CDR2 SVGAGI (reference sequence). CDR3 DNA: TGTGCCAGCAGTTACGGGCACAATAGCAATCAGCCCCAGCATTTT. It codes for CASSYGHNSNQPQHF.

V and J are TRBV11-2 and TRBJ2-1; D is perhaps TRBD2 (6 bases). CDR1 is SGHAT, CDR2 FQNNGV, per germline. Trimming cost V 1 base and J 2 bases, with 12 bases left between them. The CDR3 totals 16 residues. This CDR3 reads CASSLVAGMAYNEQFF. CDR3 bases: TGTGCCAGCAGCTTAGTTGCGGGAATGGCCTACAATGAGCAGTTCTTC.

This chain connects TRBV7-9 to TRBJ2-5; TRBD2 agrees at 7 bases. Gene TRBJ2-7 matches the end of the DNA better, so the J call may be wrong. In germline, CDR1 is SEHNR, CDR2 FQNEAQ (reference sequence). This CDR3 is 14 amino acids long. CDR3 residues: CASSFGGSSYEQYF. The CDR3 bases are TGTGCCAGCAGCTTCGGCGGGAGCTCCTACGAGCAGTACTTC.

The chain is built from TRBV7-9 and TRBJ2-6; D not resolved. Trimming removed 5 bases at V and 0 bases at J, with 14 bases between. The CDR3 is 17 amino acids. Germline loops: CDR1 SEHNR, CDR2 FQNEAQ (reference sequence). The CDR3 region is CASSRKQQSSGANVLTF. Written as DNA, the CDR3 is TGTGCCAGCAGCAGGAAACAGCAAAGCTCTGGGGCCAACGTCCTGACTTTC.

The CDR3 region is CASSPEISNQPQHF. CDR3 in DNA: TGTGCCAGCTCACCTGAGATTAGCAATCAGCCCCAGCATTTT. This chain joins TRBV18 and TRBJ1-5; D is unresolved. V was trimmed by 3 bases and J by 0 bases, leaving 6 bases between them. Germline loops: CDR1 KGHSH, CDR2 LQKENI. CDR3 size: 14 residues.

The chain recombines TRBV12-5 with TRBJ1-1; tentatively, D is TRBD1 (5 bases). The CDR3 contains 15 residues. Between the trimmed V and J ends, which lost 2 bases and 1 base, there was a span of 11 bases. The germline V gene has CDR1 LGHNT and CDR2 FRNRAP. The CDR3 DNA reads as TGTGCTAGTGGTTTGTATACCGGGGCGAACACTGAAGCTTTCTTT. It encodes CASGLYTGANTEAFF.